Listed here are 20 T cell receptor beta chains from one sample, sequenced in a study of T cell repertoires in cytomegalovirus infection. Each CDR3 protein is one row after TCRdb ran MiXCR on the reads. The sample lists about 250,000 distinct CDR3 sequences, about a sixth occurring once. The sample comprised CD8+ T cells from PBMCs. The receptors were gathered from a human donor in good health (CMV status not recorded). Some clones in this sample may be carry-over from other donors' samples.

This clonotype was counted many times. This chain connects TRBV6-1 to TRBJ2-1; the D is unclear. Per germline, CDR1 MNHNS and CDR2 SASEGT. V lost 1 base, J lost 0 bases, and 7 bases lay in between. This CDR3 has 15 residues. The CDR3 region has the DNA TGTGCCAGCAGTGAAGGAGGCCCCTCCTACAATGAGCAGTTCTTC. Amino acids: CASSEGGPSYNEQFF.

This clonotype was counted only a few times. The chain recombines TRBV4-1 with TRBJ2-3; D gene uncertain. The CDR3 contains 15 residues. V was shortened by 0 bases and J by 2 bases, with 9 bases between the two germline ends. Per germline, CDR1 MGHRA and CDR2 YSYEKL. The CDR3 DNA follows: TGCGCCAGCAGCCAAGATCCTGTCCCCACAGATACGCAGTATTTT. Protein: CASSQDPVPTDTQYF.

Ten or more counts support this clonotype. The chain recombines TRBV27 with TRBJ1-1, with D perhaps TRBD1 (5 bases). V lost 4 bases and J lost 1, with 10 bases in between. CDR1 is MNHEY, CDR2 SMNVEV, per germline (reference sequence). The CDR3 contains 14 residues. The CDR3 sequence is CASSSGIPNTEAFF. The CDR3 DNA reads TGTGCCAGCAGTTCAGGGATACCGAACACTGAAGCTTTCTTT.

This clonotype was seen repeatedly, ten times or more. The rearrangement uses TRBV7-9 and TRBJ2-5; no reliable D call. The germline V and J ends were trimmed by 0 bases and 5 bases, with 10 bases remaining between them. CDR1 is SEHNR, CDR2 FQNEAQ, per germline (reference sequence). The CDR3 sequence is 14 residues long. CDR3 nucleotide sequence: TGTGCCAGCAGCTTAGCGCTGGGGTTTGAGACCCAGTACTTC. This sequence encodes CASSLALGFETQYF.

The chain couples TRBV10-3 to TRBJ2-7, with 8 nucleotides matching TRBD2. CDR3 size: 13 residues. From germline, CDR1 is ENHRY and CDR2 SYGVKD. With V trimmed by 11 bases and J by 1 base, 7 bases remained unmatched. CDR3 sequence: CAAGGVASYEQYF. DNA for the CDR3: TGTGCCGCGGGAGGCGTAGCTTCCTACGAGCAGTACTTC.

As for this clonotype: It may be a read error: a sequence one base away is much more abundant. CDR3 bases: TGTGCCAGCAGTGGGACAGGGGACTATGGCCACACCTTC. This gives the protein CASSGTGDYGHTF. This chain connects TRBV12-3 or TRBV12-4 to TRBJ1-2; 10 bases align to TRBD1. The CDR3 covers 13 residues.

This chain connects TRBV12-5 to TRBJ1-1, with a tentative D call TRBD1 (6 bases). The germline V gene encodes CDR1 LGHNT and CDR2 FRNRAP. The V and J ends lost 1 base and 3 bases respectively, with 12 bases between them. The CDR3 is 15 residues long. CDR3 region: CASGLGPRGDTEAFF. The CDR3, as DNA: TGTGCTAGTGGTTTGGGCCCCAGGGGTGACACTGAAGCTTTCTTT.

CDR3 amino acids: CASGTGQGSEQYF. CDR3 coding DNA: TGTGCCAGCGGAACCGGACAGGGGAGCGAGCAGTACTTC. The genes are TRBV6-2 or TRBV6-3 and TRBJ2-7, with 9 bases lining up with TRBD1. Germline loops: CDR1 MNHEY, CDR2 SVGEGT. The J segment lost 6 bases and the V segment lost 8 bases, leaving 8 bases of the junction unmatched. There are 13 residues in the CDR3.

This clonotype was seen a few times. As DNA, the CDR3 is TGTGCCAGTGGGACAGGGGAAGGCTACGAGCAGTACTTC. Protein: CASGTGEGYEQYF. The chain has TRBV28 and TRBJ2-7; 10 nucleotides agree with TRBD1. The CDR3 is 13 amino acids. Germline V gene sequence: CDR1 MDHEN, CDR2 SYDVKM. V gave up 9 bases and J gave up 3 bases; unmatched junction bases: 5.

The sample holds many counts of this clonotype. The V gene is TRBV12-5, the J gene TRBJ2-2; no definite D call. V shed 0 bases and J shed 9 bases, with 5 bases lying between them. Per the germline V gene, CDR1 is LGHNT and CDR2 is FRNRAP. The CDR3 is 12 amino acids. The CDR3 spells CASGLVARELFF. The CDR3 DNA reads TGTGCTAGTGGTTTGGTGGCCCGGGAGCTGTTTTTT.

This clonotype was seen at least ten times. The V gene is TRBV7-8, the J gene TRBJ1-4; D not certain. Germline V gene data show CDR1 as SGHVS and CDR2 as FQNEAQ. The length of the CDR3 is 17 residues. V lost 5 bases, J lost 0 bases, and 16 bases lay in between. The CDR3 region has the DNA TGTGCCAGCAGCCCGGTGGGGATCGTTACAACTAATGAAAAACTGTTTTTT. Protein product: CASSPVGIVTTNEKLFF. Together with reference TRBV7-8 and TRBJ1-4, the CDR3 gives the full variable domain: GAGVSQSPRYKVAKRGQDVALRCDPISGHVSLFWYQQALGQGPEFLTYFQNEAQLDKSGLPSDRFFAERPEGSVSTLKIQRTQQEDSAVYLCASSPVGIVTTNEKLFFGSGTQLSVL.

At least ten counts were recorded for this clonotype. This chain joins TRBV7-8 and TRBJ1-1, with D possibly TRBD1 on 5 matching bases. Germline CDR1 and CDR2: SGHVS and FQNEAQ. Between the trimmed V and J ends, which lost 1 base and 7 bases, there was a span of 16 bases. The CDR3 sequence is 15 residues long. CDR3 DNA: TGTGCCAGCAGCTTAGTGCAGGGAAGATACAATGAAGCTTTCTTT. Protein: CASSLVQGRYNEAFF.

This clonotype was counted only a few times. A much larger clone lies a single base off, so this may be a read error. The chain recombines TRBV11-2 with TRBJ2-3; tentatively, D is TRBD1 (5 bases). V dropped 1 base and J dropped 1 base, with 6 bases sitting between them. This CDR3 has 14 amino acids. Germline V gene sequence: CDR1 SGHAT, CDR2 FQNNGV. This CDR3 reads CASSLVRGTDTQYF. The CDR3 DNA reads as TGTGCCAGCAGCTTAGTCAGGGGCACAGATACGCAGTATTTT.

This sequence joins TRBV7-2 and TRBJ2-1; TRBD2 is a possible D gene (7 bases). Deletions cut 1 base from V and 9 bases from J, with 13 bases between. This CDR3 is built from 14 residues. In germline, CDR1 is SGHTA, CDR2 FQGNSA. The CDR3 reads CASSLGGGAVEQFF. CDR3 DNA: TGTGCCAGCAGCTTAGGGGGGGGGGCAGTTGAGCAGTTCTTC. The variable domain in full, completed from reference TRBV7-2 and TRBJ2-1, reads GAGVSQSPSNKVTEKGKDVELRCDPISGHTALYWYRQSLGQGLEFLIYFQGNSAPDKSGLPSDRFSAERTGGSVSTLTIQRTQQEDSAVYLCASSLGGGAVEQFFGPGTRLTVL.

There are a few counts of this clonotype. The V and J genes are TRBV6-2 or TRBV6-3 and TRBJ2-7; D is unresolved. Germline-derived CDR1 and CDR2 are MNHEY and SVGEGT. There are 15 residues in the CDR3. V was shortened by 6 bases and J by 4 bases, with 19 bases between the two germline ends. Here the CDR3 reads CASRPARSSPYEQYF. In nucleotides, the CDR3 is TGTGCCAGCAGACCGGCGCGGTCAAGCCCATACGAGCAGTACTTC.

This clonotype was observed a handful of times. This chain joins TRBV6-2 or TRBV6-3 and TRBJ1-5; the D gene is possibly TRBD1 (5 bases). The CDR3 has 15 residues. Germline V gene data show CDR1 as MNHEY and CDR2 as SVGEGT. The V end lost 6 bases, the J end lost 5 bases, and 17 bases lay between the germline ends. This CDR3 reads CASSLSGTMYQPQHF. The CDR3 bases are TGTGCCAGCAGCCTGTCCGGGACGATGTATCAGCCCCAGCATTTT.

This clonotype was observed a handful of times. V usage is TRBV19 and J usage is TRBJ1-5; the D gene is possibly TRBD1 (6 bases). This CDR3 region has 17 residues. From germline, CDR1 is LNHDA and CDR2 SQIVND (reference sequence). V was shortened by 5 bases and J by 4 bases, with 21 bases between the two germline ends. The CDR3 is CASSPPWAGGPNQPQHF. CDR3 bases: TGTGCCAGTAGTCCCCCATGGGCCGGGGGGCCAAATCAGCCCCAGCATTTT.

This clonotype has a handful of counts. The chain links TRBV2 to TRBJ2-1; D gene ambiguous. The germline V gene has CDR1 SNHLY and CDR2 FYNNEI. CDR3 length: 15 residues. V lost 0 bases and J lost 0, with 6 bases in between. The CDR3 coding sequence is TGTGCCAGCAGTGAAGCCGATGTCTCCTACAATGAGCAGTTCTTC. Translation gives CASSEADVSYNEQFF.

This clonotype came up many times. The V gene is TRBV7-9, the J gene TRBJ2-3, with D hard to call. Germline loops: CDR1 SEHNR, CDR2 FQNEAQ (reference sequence). V was shortened by 5 bases and J by 2 bases, with 14 bases between the two germline ends. The CDR3 has 15 residues. DNA of the CDR3: TGTGCCAGCAGCCCTCACATCTCCCACACAGATACGCAGTATTTT. Encoded protein: CASSPHISHTDTQYF.

The V and J genes are TRBV18 and TRBJ2-6; TRBD1 agrees at 9 bases. Germline loops: CDR1 KGHSH, CDR2 LQKENI. Trimming removed 2 bases from V and 0 bases from J; junction bases left unmatched: 8. The CDR3 is 19 residues long. The CDR3: CASSPVTQGAYSGANVLTF. The CDR3 nucleotides read TGTGCCAGCTCACCAGTAACACAGGGGGCTTACTCTGGGGCCAACGTCCTGACTTTC.